This T cell receptor beta chain was profiled in a study of metastatic and nonmetastatic thyroid tumors (dated by TCRdb to 2020 to 2022). Background on the whole study: For patients with malignant and with benign thyroid disease, the researchers compared repertoires between peripheral blood samples and tumor or nodule tissue samples. What the research found in general, with its limitations: TCR beta diversity was reported as significantly higher in malignant tumors than in benign nodules, in both blood and tumor samples.

The germline V gene encodes CDR1 LGHDT and CDR2 YNNKEL (reference sequence). The CDR3 starts with the cysteine, ends with the phenylalanine, and has 15 residues. Only CDR3 DNA remains: 45 bases, in frame from the first base. The V end loses 1 base and the J end loses 0 bases, and a stretch of 4 bases separates them. Library preparation employed PCR. Sequenced using an Illumina HiSeq 4000. The TCR beta-chain CDR3 region of each patient was profiled by high-throughput sequencing. Per the original workflow: CDR3 differences across clinicopathological groups were used to build a classifier for discriminating distant-metastatic papillary thyroid cancer patients. To measure repertoire diversity the researchers used the Shannon index, while the Morisita-Horn index served to gauge how similar the tumor and blood repertoires were. In TCRdb, the public reads were trimmed at Q25 with fastp and aligned with MiXCR, with productive beta chains retained. The authors' filters were not applied to this entry. This sample is represented by roughly 81,000 clones; around 9.1% of them were singletons. The ten largest clones capture roughly 10% of the sample.

Before undergoing thyroid surgery, none of the patients had been given any kind of treatment. Patient clinical samples collected from about 2012 to 2019 were retrospectively analysed using T-cell receptor beta sequencing. Many counts were recorded for this clone. The antigen it binds to is not known. Base-call qualities are not available, and no considerably larger clone is one nucleotide away. Sequencing was done on a sample of blood. The sequence is built from TRBV3-1 and TRBJ2-6; the D gene assignment is ambiguous. The sequence was collected from a female donor with papillary thyroid cancer or a benign thyroid nodule (not recorded which). Some clones in this sample may be carry-over from other donors' samples. The base sequence is TGTGCCAGCAGCCAAGTTTTCTCTGGGGCCAACGTCCTGACTTTC. Its translation reads: CASSQVFSGANVLTF.